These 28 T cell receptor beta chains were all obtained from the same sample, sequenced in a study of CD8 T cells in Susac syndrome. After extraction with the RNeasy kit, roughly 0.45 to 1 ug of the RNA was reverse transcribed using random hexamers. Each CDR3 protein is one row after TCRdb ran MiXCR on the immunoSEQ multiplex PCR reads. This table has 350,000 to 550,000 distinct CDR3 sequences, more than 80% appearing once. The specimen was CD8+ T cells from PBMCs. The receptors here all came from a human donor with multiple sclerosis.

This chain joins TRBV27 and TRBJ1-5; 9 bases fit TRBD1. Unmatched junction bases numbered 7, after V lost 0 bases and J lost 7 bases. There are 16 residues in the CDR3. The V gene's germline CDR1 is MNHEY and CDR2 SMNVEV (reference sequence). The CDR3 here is CASSLSGQGYRQPQHF. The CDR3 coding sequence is TGTGCCAGCAGTTTATCGGGACAGGGCTATAGGCAGCCCCAGCATTTT.

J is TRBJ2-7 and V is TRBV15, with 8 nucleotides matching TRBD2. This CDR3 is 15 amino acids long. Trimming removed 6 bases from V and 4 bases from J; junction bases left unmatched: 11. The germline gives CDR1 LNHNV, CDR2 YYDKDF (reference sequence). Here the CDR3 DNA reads TGTGCCACCAGTCTTGTCGGGGGGGGCGCGTACGAGCAGTACTTC. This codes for CATSLVGGGAYEQYF.

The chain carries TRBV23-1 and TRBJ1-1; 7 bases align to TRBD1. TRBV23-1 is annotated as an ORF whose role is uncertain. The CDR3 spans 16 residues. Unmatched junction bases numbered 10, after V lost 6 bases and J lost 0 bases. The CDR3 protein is CASRPPTGRMNTEAFF. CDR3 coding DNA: TGCGCCAGCAGGCCCCCGACAGGGAGGATGAACACTGAAGCTTTCTTT.

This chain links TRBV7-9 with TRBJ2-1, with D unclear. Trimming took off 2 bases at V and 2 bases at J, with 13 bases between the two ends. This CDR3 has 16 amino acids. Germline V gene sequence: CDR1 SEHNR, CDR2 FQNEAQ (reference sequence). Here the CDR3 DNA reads TGTGCCAGCAGCTTAAGTGAACGGATTCCCTACAATGAGCAGTTCTTC. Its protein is CASSLSERIPYNEQFF.

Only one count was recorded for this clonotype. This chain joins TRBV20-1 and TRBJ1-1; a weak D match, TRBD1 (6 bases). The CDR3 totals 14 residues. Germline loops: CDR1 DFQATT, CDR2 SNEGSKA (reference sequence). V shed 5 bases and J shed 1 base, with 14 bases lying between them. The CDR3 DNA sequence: TGCAGTGCTCCCGACAGGCCTTCGAACACTGAAGCTTTCTTT. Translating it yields CSAPDRPSNTEAFF.

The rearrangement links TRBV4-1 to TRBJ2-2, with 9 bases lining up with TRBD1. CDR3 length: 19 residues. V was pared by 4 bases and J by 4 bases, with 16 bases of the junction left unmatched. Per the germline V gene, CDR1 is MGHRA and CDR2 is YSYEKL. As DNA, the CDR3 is TGCGCCAGCAGCCGTATATTCCCGGGACAGGGAGGGAGCACCGGGGAGCTGTTTTTT. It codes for CASSRIFPGQGGSTGELFF.

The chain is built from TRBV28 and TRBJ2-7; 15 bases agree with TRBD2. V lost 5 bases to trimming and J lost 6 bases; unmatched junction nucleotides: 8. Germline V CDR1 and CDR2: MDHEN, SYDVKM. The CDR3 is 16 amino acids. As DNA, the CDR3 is TGTGCCAGCAGTGCCGGACTAGCGGGAGGGCTAGGCGAGCAGTACTTC. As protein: CASSAGLAGGLGEQYF.

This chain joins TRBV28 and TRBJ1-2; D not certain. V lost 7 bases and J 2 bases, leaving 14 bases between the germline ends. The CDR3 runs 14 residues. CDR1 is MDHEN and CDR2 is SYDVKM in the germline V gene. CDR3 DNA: TGTGCCAGCAACTTTAGACATACCAACTATGGCTACACCTTC. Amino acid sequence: CASNFRHTNYGYTF.

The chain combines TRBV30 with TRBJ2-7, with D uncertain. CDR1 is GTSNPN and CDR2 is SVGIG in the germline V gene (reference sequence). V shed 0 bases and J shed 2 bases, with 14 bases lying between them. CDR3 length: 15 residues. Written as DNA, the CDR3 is TGTGCCTGGAGTGTGCCAACCAAGGATCCCTACGAGCAGTACTTC. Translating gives CAWSVPTKDPYEQYF.

In nucleotides, the CDR3 is TGTGCCAGCACCCCCCTCAAGGACCTGAACACTGAAGCTTTCTTT. This gives the protein CASTPLKDLNTEAFF. The chain uses TRBV2 and TRBJ1-1; D not certain. Trimming removed 7 bases at V and 0 bases at J, with 15 bases between. CDR1 is SNHLY and CDR2 is FYNNEI in the germline V gene. This CDR3 spans 15 amino acids.

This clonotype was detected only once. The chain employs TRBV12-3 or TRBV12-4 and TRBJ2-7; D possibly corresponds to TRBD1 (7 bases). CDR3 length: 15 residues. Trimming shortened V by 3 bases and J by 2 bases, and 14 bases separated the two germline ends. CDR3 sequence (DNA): TGTGCCAGCAGTTTCCGGCAGGGGGGAACCTACGAGCAGTACTTC. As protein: CASSFRQGGTYEQYF.

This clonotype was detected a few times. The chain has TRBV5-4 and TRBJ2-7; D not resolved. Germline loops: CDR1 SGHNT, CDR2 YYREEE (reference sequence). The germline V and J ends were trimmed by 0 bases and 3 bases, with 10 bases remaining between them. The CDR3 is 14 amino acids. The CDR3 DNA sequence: TGTGCCAGCAGCTTGGCGGGTCATAACTACGAGCAGTACTTC. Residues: CASSLAGHNYEQYF.

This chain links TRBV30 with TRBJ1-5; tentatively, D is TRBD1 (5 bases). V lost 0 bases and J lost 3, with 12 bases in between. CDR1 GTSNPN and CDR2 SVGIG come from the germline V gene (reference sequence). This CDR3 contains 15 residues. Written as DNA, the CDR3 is TGTGCCTGGAGTGTGTCAGGGTCCTTCAATCAGCCCCAGCATTTT. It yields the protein CAWSVSGSFNQPQHF.

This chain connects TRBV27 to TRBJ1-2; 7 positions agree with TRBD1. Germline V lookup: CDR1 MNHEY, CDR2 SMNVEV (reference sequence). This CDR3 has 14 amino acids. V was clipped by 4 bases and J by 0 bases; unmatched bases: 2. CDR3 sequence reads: CASSYGTANYGYTF. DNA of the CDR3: TGTGCCAGCAGTTACGGGACAGCTAACTATGGCTACACCTTC.

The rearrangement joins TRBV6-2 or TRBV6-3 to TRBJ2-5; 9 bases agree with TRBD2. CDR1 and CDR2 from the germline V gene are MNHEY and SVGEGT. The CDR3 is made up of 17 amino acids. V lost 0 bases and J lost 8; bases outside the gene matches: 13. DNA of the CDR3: TGTGCCAGCAGTTACTCGGTGTCGCTAGCGGGGTATGAAACCCAGTACTTC. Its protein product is CASSYSVSLAGYETQYF.

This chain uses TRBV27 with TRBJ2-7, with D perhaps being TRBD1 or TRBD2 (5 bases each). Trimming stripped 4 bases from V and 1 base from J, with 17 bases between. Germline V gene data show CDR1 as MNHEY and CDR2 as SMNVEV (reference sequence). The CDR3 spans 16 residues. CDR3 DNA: TGTGCCAGCAGTTATTCGGGGACCCCTTCATCCTACGAGCAGTACTTC. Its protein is CASSYSGTPSSYEQYF.

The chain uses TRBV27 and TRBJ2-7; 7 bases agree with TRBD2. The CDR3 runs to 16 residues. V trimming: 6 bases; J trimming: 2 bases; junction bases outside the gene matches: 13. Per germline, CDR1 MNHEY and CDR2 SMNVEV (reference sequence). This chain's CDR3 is CASSRLGGLSTYEQYF. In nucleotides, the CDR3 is TGTGCCAGCAGCCGGCTGGGAGGGCTGTCGACCTACGAGCAGTACTTC.

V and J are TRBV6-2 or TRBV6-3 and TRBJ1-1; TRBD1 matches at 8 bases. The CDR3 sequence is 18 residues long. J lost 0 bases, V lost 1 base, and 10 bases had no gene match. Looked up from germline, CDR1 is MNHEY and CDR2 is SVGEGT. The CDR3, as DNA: TGTGCCAGCAGTTACTTAGTGACAGGGGCGTTCATGAACACTGAAGCTTTCTTT. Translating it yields CASSYLVTGAFMNTEAFF.

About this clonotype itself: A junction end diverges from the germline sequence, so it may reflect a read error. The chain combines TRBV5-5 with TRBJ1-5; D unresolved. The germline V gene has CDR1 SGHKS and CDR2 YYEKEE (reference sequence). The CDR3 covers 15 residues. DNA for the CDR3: TGTGCCAGCAGCTCCCACCCCGCTAGCAATCAGCCCCGGCATTTT. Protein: CASSSHPASNQPRHF.

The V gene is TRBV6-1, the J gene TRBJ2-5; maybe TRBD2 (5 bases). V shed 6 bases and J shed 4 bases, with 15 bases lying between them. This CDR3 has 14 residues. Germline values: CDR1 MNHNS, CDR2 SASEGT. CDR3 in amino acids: CASSDGLAGETQYF. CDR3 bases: TGTGCCAGCAGCGACGGGCTGGCGGGAGAGACCCAGTACTTC.

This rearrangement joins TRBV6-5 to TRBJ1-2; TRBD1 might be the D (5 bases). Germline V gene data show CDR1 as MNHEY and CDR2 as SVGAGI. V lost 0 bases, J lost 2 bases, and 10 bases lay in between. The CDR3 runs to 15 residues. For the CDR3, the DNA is TGTGCCAGCAGTTACTCGTTGGGGCAGAACTATGGCTACACCTTC. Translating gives CASSYSLGQNYGYTF.

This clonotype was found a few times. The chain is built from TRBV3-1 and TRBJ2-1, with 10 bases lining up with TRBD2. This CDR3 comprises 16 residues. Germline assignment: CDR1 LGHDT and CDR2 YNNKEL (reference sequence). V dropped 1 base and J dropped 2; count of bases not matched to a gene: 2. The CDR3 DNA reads TGTGCCAGCAGCCAAGTTGGACTAGCGGCCTACAATGAGCAGTTCTTC. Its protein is CASSQVGLAAYNEQFF.

Here the CDR3 reads CASSIDLAGALLDGELFF. CDR3 nucleotide sequence: TGTGCCAGTAGTATAGATTTGGCGGGGGCTCTTCTTGACGGGGAGCTGTTTTTT. V and J are TRBV19 and TRBJ2-2; perhaps TRBD2 as D (7 bases). Trimming took off 0 bases at V and 7 bases at J, with 21 bases between the two ends. CDR1 LNHDA and CDR2 SQIVND come from the germline V gene (reference sequence). CDR3 length: 18 amino acids.

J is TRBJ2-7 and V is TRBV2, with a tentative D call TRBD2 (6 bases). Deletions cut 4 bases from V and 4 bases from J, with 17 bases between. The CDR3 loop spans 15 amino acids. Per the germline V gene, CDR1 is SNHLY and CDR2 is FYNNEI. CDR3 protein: CASSAPLTGSYEQYF. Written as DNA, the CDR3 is TGTGCCAGCAGTGCCCCTTTAACCGGGAGTTACGAGCAGTACTTC.

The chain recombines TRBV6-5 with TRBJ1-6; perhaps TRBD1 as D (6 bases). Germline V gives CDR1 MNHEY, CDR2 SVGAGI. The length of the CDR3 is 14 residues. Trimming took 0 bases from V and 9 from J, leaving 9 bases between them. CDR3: CASSYSGGGSPLHF. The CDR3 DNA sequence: TGTGCCAGCAGTTACTCCGGGGGCGGTTCACCCCTCCACTTT.

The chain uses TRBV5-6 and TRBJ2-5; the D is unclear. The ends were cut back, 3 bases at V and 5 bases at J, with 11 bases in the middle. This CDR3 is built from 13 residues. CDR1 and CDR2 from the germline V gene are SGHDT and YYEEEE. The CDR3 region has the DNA TGTGCCAGCAGCTGGGGTTACGACGAGACCCAGTACTTC. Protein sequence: CASSWGYDETQYF.

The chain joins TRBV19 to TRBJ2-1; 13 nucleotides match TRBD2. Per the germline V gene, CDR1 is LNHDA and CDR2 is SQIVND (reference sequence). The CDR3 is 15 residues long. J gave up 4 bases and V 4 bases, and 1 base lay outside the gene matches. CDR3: CASSRTSGGYNEQFF. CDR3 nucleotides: TGTGCCAGTAGTAGGACTAGCGGGGGTTACAATGAGCAGTTCTTC.

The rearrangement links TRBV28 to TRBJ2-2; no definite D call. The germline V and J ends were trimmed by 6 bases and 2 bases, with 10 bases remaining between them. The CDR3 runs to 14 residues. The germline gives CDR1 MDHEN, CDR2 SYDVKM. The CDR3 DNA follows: TGTGCCAGCAGCCAATGGGATAACACCGGGGAGCTGTTTTTT. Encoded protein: CASSQWDNTGELFF.